The clone carrying this TCR beta chain came up a few times. Antigen specificity is unknown. Germline V gives CDR1 MNHEY, CDR2 SMNVEV (reference sequence). The CDR3 consists of 19 residues. J was trimmed by 0 bases and V by 5 bases; bases with no gene match: 14. This sample is part of a study of beta chain features in type 1 diabetes. Points from the study as a whole: Shorter templates may be favored by PCR, equally so in patients and controls. The study left unresolved whether HLA type influences TCRB rearrangement.

The investigators reverse transcribed all of the isolated RNA, so they sequenced expressed TCRB transcripts. Sequencing of naive, central memory and regulatory T cell samples gave an average of roughly 4 million reads. Sequencing was performed with immunoSEQ multiplex PCR; in TCRdb, only in-frame clones are kept and a portion is missing. Here the sample spans over 350,000 clones, roughly 16% being singletons. The TCR sequence derives from a woman younger than 30 in good health. Sequencing was performed on naive CD4+ T cells from blood. The chain carries TRBV27 and TRBJ2-1; 9 bases agree with TRBD2. This CDR3 reads CASSLYRGLALRSYNEQFF. The CDR3 DNA reads TGTGCCAGCAGTCTATATCGGGGACTAGCACTGCGCTCCTACAATGAGCAGTTCTTC.